This T cell receptor beta chain was recorded in a study of response to subunit inactivated influenza vaccine. There are a few counts of this clonotype. TCRdb itself ran the RT-PCR reads through MiXCR, one entry per CDR3 protein. The table shows 530,000 or so distinct CDR3 sequences, with roughly 12% occurring only once. This CDR3 is built from 14 residues. From germline, CDR1 is LNHNV and CDR2 YYDKDF (reference sequence). Trimming took off 3 bases at V and 1 base at J, with 6 bases between the two ends. This receptor was taken from a man aged 45-65 years who received an inactivated influenza vaccine. The chain employs TRBV15 and TRBJ2-2; perhaps TRBD1 as D (5 bases). Specimen: PBMCs from blood, collected on the day of vaccination. CDR3 residues: CATSRTENTGELFF. CDR3 sequence (DNA): TGTGCCACCAGCAGGACAGAGAACACCGGGGAGCTGTTTTTT.